One and the same sample provided the 16 T cell receptor beta chains below, sequenced in a study of T cell changes during pregnancy in multiple sclerosis. The method was immunoSEQ multiplex PCR; TCRdb's version includes in-frame clones alone and lacks a portion of them. The sample consists of around 45,000 clones, more than 85% of them appearing once. The material was CD4+ T cells from peripheral blood mononuclear cells, obtained in the second trimester of pregnancy. The origin of the receptors is a female donor in good health, enrolled as a control in a pregnancy study.

This sequence joins TRBV28 and TRBJ2-7; maybe TRBD1 (6 bases). Trimming shortened V by 6 bases and J by 9 bases, and 18 bases separated the two germline ends. CDR1 and CDR2 from the germline V gene are MDHEN and SYDVKM. This CDR3 region has 13 residues. The CDR3 spells CASRSNRDKGQYF. The CDR3, as DNA: TGTGCCAGCAGGTCAAACAGGGACAAGGGGCAGTACTTC. Drawing the rest from reference TRBV28 and TRBJ2-7, the complete variable domain is DVKVTQSSRYLVKRTGEKVFLECVQDMDHENMFWYRQDPGLGLRLIYFSYDVKMKEKGDIPEGYSVSREKKERFSLILESASTNQTSMYLCASRSNRDKGQYFGPGTRLTVT.

The rearrangement joins TRBV29-1 to TRBJ2-1, with D possibly TRBD2 on 6 matching bases. The CDR3 loop spans 13 amino acids. The ends were cut back, 4 bases at V and 7 bases at J, with 14 bases in the middle. Germline V gene sequence: CDR1 SQVTM, CDR2 ANQGSEA. This chain's CDR3 is CSVGWAGTNEQFF. CDR3 DNA: TGCAGCGTTGGCTGGGCGGGGACTAATGAGCAGTTCTTC.

V gene TRBV6-5 combines with J gene TRBJ1-2; D ambiguous. The CDR3 is made up of 14 amino acids. CDR1 and CDR2 (germline): MNHEY, SVGAGI. The V and J ends lost 6 bases and 7 bases respectively, with 18 bases between them. The CDR3 here is CASSAGRGRSGYTF. CDR3 DNA sequence: TGTGCCAGCAGCGCCGGCCGAGGGAGGTCTGGCTACACCTTC.

V usage is TRBV4-2 and J usage is TRBJ2-5; maybe TRBD2 (6 bases). The germline V and J ends were trimmed by 5 bases and 3 bases, with 22 bases remaining between them. CDR3 size: 17 residues. CDR1 is LGHNA and CDR2 is YNFKEQ in the germline V gene. The CDR3 region is CASSSGLIEAGKETQYF. Here the CDR3 DNA reads TGTGCCAGCAGCTCTGGCCTAATAGAGGCGGGGAAAGAGACCCAGTACTTC.

The V gene is TRBV7-2, the J gene TRBJ2-1, with TRBD1 identical over 8 bases. Germline CDR1 SGHTA, CDR2 FQGNSA. The V and J ends lost 3 bases and 2 bases, in that order; junction bases with no gene match: 6. This CDR3 is built from 16 residues. The CDR3 DNA reads as TGTGCCAGCAGCTTCAAGGCAGGGGGCGCCTACAATGAGCAGTTCTTC. Translation: CASSFKAGGAYNEQFF.

The J gene is TRBJ2-3, the V gene TRBV30, with no clear D. This CDR3 contains 11 residues. Trimming took 2 bases from V and 6 from J, leaving 6 bases between them. Germline V gives CDR1 GTSNPN, CDR2 SVGIG (reference sequence). CDR3 amino acids: CAWSSSDTQYF. CDR3 bases: TGTGCCTGGAGTTCTTCGGATACGCAGTATTTT.

This clone was recorded only once. V usage is TRBV19 and J usage is TRBJ1-2; D gene ambiguous. The V gene lost 5 bases and the J gene lost 8 bases, with 9 bases spanning the gap. The CDR3 is 11 residues long. Germline V CDR1 and CDR2: LNHDA, SQIVND (reference sequence). The CDR3: CASSFPLGYTF. CDR3 nucleotides: TGTGCCAGTAGTTTCCCTTTGGGCTACACCTTC.

CDR3 protein: CASSYSLAVYNEQFF. The CDR3 nucleotides read TGTGCCAGCAGTTACTCCCTAGCGGTCTACAATGAGCAGTTCTTC. The chain combines TRBV6-6 with TRBJ2-1; 7 bases are a match to TRBD2. Losses at the gene ends were 0 bases for V and 3 bases for J; bases not matched to a gene: 2. This CDR3 is built from 15 residues. Germline V gene lookup returns CDR1 MNHNY and CDR2 SVGAGI (reference sequence).

CDR3 in amino acids: CASSSGTSNTEAFF. CDR3 bases: TGTGCCAGCAGCTCAGGGACTTCTAACACTGAAGCTTTCTTT. The V call is TRBV7-2, the J call TRBJ1-1; D may be TRBD1 (5 bases). The CDR3 spans 14 residues. CDR1 and CDR2 (germline): SGHTA, FQGNSA. Trimming stripped 4 bases from V and 2 bases from J, with 11 bases between.

This clone was picked up one time. The chain is built from TRBV11-1 and TRBJ2-5, with TRBD2 as a possible D gene (6 bases). The CDR3 runs to 13 residues. Germline V gene lookup returns CDR1 SGHAT and CDR2 FQDESV (reference sequence). V gave up 7 bases and J gave up 5 bases, with 14 bases separating them. The CDR3 DNA is TGTGCCAGCATCGAACCGGGAGAGGAGACCCAGTACTTC. As protein: CASIEPGEETQYF.

This clone appeared a single time. The rearrangement joins TRBV18 to TRBJ1-2; a possible D gene is TRBD1 (5 bases). The CDR3 has 16 residues. Looked up from germline, CDR1 is KGHSH and CDR2 is LQKENI. The V end lost 3 bases, the J end lost 0 bases, and 14 bases lay between the germline ends. The CDR3 is CASSPVALGANYGYTF. CDR3 coding DNA: TGTGCCAGCTCACCGGTGGCCTTAGGGGCTAACTATGGCTACACCTTC.

V usage is TRBV5-1 and J usage is TRBJ2-1; D remains unclear. The CDR3 spans 13 residues. The germline CDR1 and CDR2 sequences are SGHRS and YFSETQ. Trimming cost V 2 bases and J 6 bases, with 9 bases left between them. CDR3 nucleotide sequence: TGCGCCAGCAGCTTCGTCGGTAGCAATGAGCAGTTCTTC. The encoded protein is CASSFVGSNEQFF.

This sequence joins TRBV28 and TRBJ1-4; the D gene is possibly TRBD1 (6 bases). This CDR3 contains 15 residues. Per the germline V gene, CDR1 is MDHEN and CDR2 is SYDVKM. Trimming cost V 2 bases and J 7 bases, with 14 bases left between them. CDR3 region: CASSLGAAGVEKLFF. In nucleotides, the CDR3 is TGTGCCAGCAGTTTAGGGGCGGCAGGGGTTGAAAAACTGTTTTTT.

The rearrangement joins TRBV7-8 to TRBJ1-2; D not resolved. CDR1 SGHVS and CDR2 FQNEAQ come from the germline V gene. CDR3 length equals 13 residues. Trimming took 5 bases from V and 7 from J, leaving 14 bases between them. This chain's CDR3 is CASSPPRTSGYTF. Written as DNA, the CDR3 is TGTGCCAGCAGCCCCCCGCGAACGAGTGGCTACACCTTC. Based on the CDR3 plus reference TRBV7-8 and TRBJ1-2, the full variable domain is GAGVSQSPRYKVAKRGQDVALRCDPISGHVSLFWYQQALGQGPEFLTYFQNEAQLDKSGLPSDRFFAERPEGSVSTLKIQRTQQEDSAVYLCASSPPRTSGYTFGSGTRLTVV.

The rearrangement joins TRBV7-3 to TRBJ2-1; 7 nucleotides line up with TRBD2. The germline V gene has CDR1 SGHTA and CDR2 FQGTGA. The V and J ends lost 3 bases and 6 bases, in that order; junction bases with no gene match: 5. CDR3 size: 14 residues. The chain's CDR3 is CASSFFPSGNEQFF. The CDR3 coding sequence is TGTGCCAGCAGCTTCTTCCCTAGCGGCAATGAGCAGTTCTTC.

The chain is built from TRBV7-6 and TRBJ2-1; TRBD2 matches at 9 bases. The CDR3 covers 15 residues. Germline V gene data show CDR1 as SGHVS and CDR2 as FNYEAQ. V trimming: 5 bases; J trimming: 4 bases; junction bases outside the gene matches: 6. CDR3 in DNA: TGTGCCAGCAGCGGGCGTAGCGGGAGATACAATGAGCAGTTCTTC. Translated: CASSGRSGRYNEQFF.